Detailed here is one T cell receptor beta chain. Its antigen is not identified. The data stem from a study of long-term antiretroviral therapy in people with HIV. Overall study findings and caveats: The range of CDR3 lengths in HIV repertoires proved narrower than that found in controls. Clonal expansions arising prior to ART prevailed in the repertoire at every time point.

Sequencing used immunoSEQ v3.0 at survey level. Assay: immunoSEQ multiplex PCR; the TCRdb copy retains only in-frame clones and omits some. The sample records tens of thousands of clones, approximately 90% being singletons. From each donor, at least one pre-ART PBMC sample and at least two post-ART PBMC samples were obtained. The content of samples before DNA extraction was roughly 1-10 million cryopreserved PBMC. Germline CDR1 is SQVTM and CDR2 is ANQGSEA. J was trimmed by 3 bases and V by 6 bases; bases with no gene match: 5. The CDR3 is 12 residues long. The sequence was collected from a woman in her late teens or twenties with HIV. The chain combines TRBV29-1 with TRBJ2-7, with TRBD1 matching over 7 bases. The source was unsorted PBMCs, collected 1.8 years after starting antiretroviral therapy. The CDR3 region is CSVRDRLYEQYF. For the CDR3, the DNA is TGCAGCGTAAGGGACAGACTCTACGAGCAGTACTTC.